These 21 T cell receptor beta chains came from one sample sequenced in a study of T cells after yellow fever vaccination. Via MiXCR, TCRdb re-called the 5' RACE reads, giving one row per CDR3 protein. Of a few hundred thousand distinct CDR3 sequences listed, approximately 7% were seen once; the top ten hold over 15%. Sequenced here: PBMCs, sampled 45 days after the first yellow fever vaccination. Receptors were obtained from a man aged 18 to 29 who received the YFV17D yellow fever vaccine.

The genes are TRBV11-2 and TRBJ1-5; a weak D match, TRBD1 (5 bases). Deletions cut 0 bases from V and 2 bases from J, with 14 bases between. This CDR3 contains 17 residues. Germline V gives CDR1 SGHAT, CDR2 FQNNGV. The CDR3 DNA follows: TGTGCCAGCAGCTTAGATAGAGGGACCACGTGCAATCAGCCCCAGCATTTT. This translates into CASSLDRGTTCNQPQHF.

This clonotype occurred many times. The chain has TRBV5-8 and TRBJ2-7; D is uncertain. There are 14 residues in the CDR3. CDR1 is SGHTS and CDR2 is YDEGEE in the germline V gene. Trimming took off 0 bases at V and 0 bases at J, with 7 bases between the two ends. The CDR3 nucleotides are TGTGCCAGCAGCTTGGACAGTATCTCCTACGAGCAGTACTTC. It translates to CASSLDSISYEQYF.

This clonotype was detected ten times or more. The CDR3 reads CASSQESLDTQYF. In DNA, the CDR3 is TGCGCCAGCAGCCAAGAGTCCCTCGATACGCAGTATTTT. This chain joins TRBV4-3 and TRBJ2-3; D ambiguous. This CDR3 has 13 amino acids. With 0 bases removed from V and 6 bases from J, the gap between germline ends came to 7 bases. CDR1 is LGHNA and CDR2 is YSLEER in the germline V gene.

V usage is TRBV7-2 and J usage is TRBJ2-7; TRBD1 agrees at 8 bases. Germline CDR1 reads SGHTA; CDR2 reads FQGNSA. V was clipped by 7 bases and J by 7 bases; unmatched bases: 12. CDR3 size: 14 residues. The CDR3 DNA is TGTGCCAGCACCCATTCCGGACAGGGCCGGGAGCAGTACTTC. Protein product: CASTHSGQGREQYF.

This clonotype was seen at least ten times. The chain is built from TRBV4-2 and TRBJ2-5; no firm D call. V dropped 4 bases and J dropped 1 base, with 7 bases sitting between them. Per the germline V gene, CDR1 is LGHNA and CDR2 is YNFKEQ. CDR3 length: 13 amino acids. The CDR3 region has the DNA TGTGCCAGCAGCCCCTTTGTCCAAGAGACCCAGTACTTC. It is translated as CASSPFVQETQYF.

The gene calls are TRBV5-1 and TRBJ1-1; D unclear. CDR1 and CDR2 from the germline V gene are SGHRS and YFSETQ. Deletions cut 4 bases from V and 1 base from J, with 14 bases between. This CDR3 comprises 15 residues. The CDR3 nucleotides read TGCGCCAGCAGCCACCCAGAACGCCCGAACACTGAAGCTTTCTTT. Protein product: CASSHPERPNTEAFF.

In its sample, this clonotype was seen a few times. The rearrangement joins TRBV7-2 to TRBJ1-1; a possible D gene is TRBD1 (5 bases). Between the trimmed V and J ends, which lost 4 bases and 3 bases, there was a span of 12 bases. This CDR3 spans 14 amino acids. Germline V gene data show CDR1 as SGHTA and CDR2 as FQGNSA. The DNA of the CDR3 is TGTGCCAGCAGCTCCCATACAGGACACACTGAAGCTTTCTTT. It yields the protein CASSSHTGHTEAFF.

Worth noting for this clonotype: Since no conserved phenylalanine or tryptophan closes the CDR3, a read error is the likely cause. This sequence joins TRBV6-5 and TRBJ1-2; 7 nucleotides line up with TRBD1. The CDR3 has 13 residues. V was clipped by 6 bases and J by 6 bases; unmatched bases: 7. The germline gives CDR1 MNHEY, CDR2 SVGAGI. CDR3 loop: CASSYDRVHGYTY. CDR3 DNA: TGTGCCAGCAGCTACGACAGGGTTCATGGCTACACCTAC.

This clonotype was counted a few times. V is TRBV5-1 and J is TRBJ2-3, with D possibly being TRBD1 (6 bases). CDR1 is SGHRS and CDR2 is YFSETQ in the germline V gene. The CDR3 has 16 amino acids. V gave up 3 bases and J gave up 0 bases, with 14 bases separating them. CDR3 bases: TGCGCCAGCAGCTCGGACAGAAGCACTAGCACAGATACGCAGTATTTT. This codes for CASSSDRSTSTDTQYF.

This clonotype was picked up many times. V and J are TRBV5-1 and TRBJ2-5, with 7 bases identical to TRBD1. V gave up 4 bases and J gave up 1 base; unmatched junction bases: 7. Germline CDR1 SGHRS, CDR2 YFSETQ. The CDR3 extends over 15 amino acids. CDR3 sequence: CASSPGTAFQETQYF. CDR3 sequence (DNA): TGCGCCAGCAGCCCCGGGACAGCCTTCCAAGAGACCCAGTACTTC.

This clonotype turned up a few times. This chain connects TRBV20-1 to TRBJ1-5, with D tentatively TRBD1 (5 bases). V lost 0 bases and J 7 bases, leaving 7 bases between the germline ends. The CDR3 has 12 amino acids. Germline CDR1 reads DFQATT; CDR2 reads SNEGSKA (reference sequence). The CDR3 sequence is CSARDGTQPQHF. The CDR3 bases are TGCAGTGCTAGAGATGGGACGCAGCCCCAGCATTTT.

This clonotype was detected a few times. This chain links TRBV4-1 with TRBJ2-7; tentative D call: TRBD1 (5 bases). Germline V CDR1 and CDR2: MGHRA, YSYEKL. V was trimmed by 4 bases and J by 0 bases, leaving 16 bases between them. CDR3 length: 16 residues. The CDR3 loop is CASSRVPSQGSYEQYV. The CDR3 nucleotides are TGCGCCAGCAGCCGGGTCCCCTCGCAGGGCTCCTACGAGCAGTACGTC.

This clonotype has at least ten counts. In DNA form, the CDR3 reads TGCGCCAGCAGCGCCCAGGGGTCCCAAGAGACCCAGTACTTC. Its protein is CASSAQGSQETQYF. This chain joins TRBV5-1 and TRBJ2-5; D is perhaps TRBD1 (6 bases). The length of the CDR3 is 14 residues. The germline V gene encodes CDR1 SGHRS and CDR2 YFSETQ. V was clipped by 4 bases and J by 1 base, with 11 bases between them.

This clonotype was picked up a small number of times. The chain uses TRBV12-5 and TRBJ2-1; a possible D gene is TRBD1 (5 bases). CDR3 length: 16 amino acids. CDR1 is LGHNT, CDR2 FRNRAP, per germline. With 0 bases removed from V and 8 bases from J, the gap between germline ends came to 17 bases. The CDR3 DNA reads TGTGCTAGTGGTTTGGTACCCCCCCCCGAAGGGGATGAGCAGTTCTTC. This translates into CASGLVPPPEGDEQFF.

J is TRBJ2-1 and V is TRBV7-9, with TRBD2 matching over 8 bases. CDR1 is SEHNR and CDR2 is FQNEAQ in the germline V gene (reference sequence). V trimming: 7 bases; J trimming: 6 bases; junction bases outside the gene matches: 8. The CDR3 length is 14 residues. DNA of the CDR3: TGTGCCAGCACCCTACTCGGGGGGGCCAATGAGCAGTTCTTC. Its translation is CASTLLGGANEQFF.

V is TRBV27 and J is TRBJ1-6, with D possibly being TRBD1 (6 bases). Germline V gene data show CDR1 as MNHEY and CDR2 as SMNVEV (reference sequence). The CDR3 is 16 residues long. Trimming cost V 1 base and J 6 bases, with 13 bases left between them. CDR3 sequence (DNA): TGTGCCAGCAGTTTATACCCAGGGGTCGGTAATTCACCCCTCCACTTT. Encoded protein: CASSLYPGVGNSPLHF.

The chain recombines TRBV6-1 with TRBJ1-2; tentatively, D is TRBD1 (5 bases). Trimming stripped 5 bases from V and 13 bases from J, with 20 bases between. The CDR3 is made up of 13 amino acids. The germline gives CDR1 MNHNS, CDR2 SASEGT. The CDR3, as DNA: TGTGCCAGCAGTCCCAGGGACTCCGGACTTGCCACCTTC. It specifies CASSPRDSGLATF.

The J gene is TRBJ2-2, the V gene TRBV9; D tentatively reads TRBD1 or TRBD2 (5 bases each). The length of the CDR3 is 14 residues. Trimming took off 7 bases at V and 7 bases at J, with 17 bases between the two ends. Germline-derived CDR1 and CDR2 are SGDLS and YYNGEE. Here the CDR3 DNA reads TGTGCCAGCCGGGACCCCGCCACGAACGGGGAGCTGTTTTTT. Residues: CASRDPATNGELFF.

In this sample, this clonotype turned up many times. The rearrangement links TRBV11-1 to TRBJ2-5; TRBD2 agrees at 10 bases. Trimming at V came to 1 base and at J to 2 bases, leaving 10 bases not matched to a gene. CDR3 length: 18 residues. Germline assignment: CDR1 SGHAT and CDR2 FQDESV (reference sequence). CDR3 DNA: TGTGCCAGCAGCTTAGTTTTCCTAGCGGGGGTATCTCAAGAGACCCAGTACTTC. Translated, it gives CASSLVFLAGVSQETQYF.

The sample holds a few counts of this clonotype. The CDR3 here is CAPLGLAGVYEQYV. The CDR3 DNA reads TGTGCCCCCCTCGGGCTAGCGGGGGTCTACGAGCAGTACGTC. This chain links TRBV15 with TRBJ2-7, with 10 bases fitting TRBD2. Germline V gene sequence: CDR1 LNHNV, CDR2 YYDKDF (reference sequence). With 11 bases clipped from V and 3 bases from J, the junction kept 10 bases outside the gene matches. The CDR3 is made up of 14 amino acids.

This clonotype was picked up a small number of times. V and J are TRBV7-2 and TRBJ2-2, with TRBD2 matching 15 bases. Germline CDR1 is SGHTA and CDR2 is FQGNSA. The CDR3 has 15 amino acids. The V gene end was trimmed by 5 bases and the J gene end by 6 bases; junction bases not matched to a gene: 1. The CDR3 nucleotides are TGTGCCAGCAGCCGGACTAGCGGGGGGGCCGGGGAGCTGTTTTTT. It yields the protein CASSRTSGGAGELFF.